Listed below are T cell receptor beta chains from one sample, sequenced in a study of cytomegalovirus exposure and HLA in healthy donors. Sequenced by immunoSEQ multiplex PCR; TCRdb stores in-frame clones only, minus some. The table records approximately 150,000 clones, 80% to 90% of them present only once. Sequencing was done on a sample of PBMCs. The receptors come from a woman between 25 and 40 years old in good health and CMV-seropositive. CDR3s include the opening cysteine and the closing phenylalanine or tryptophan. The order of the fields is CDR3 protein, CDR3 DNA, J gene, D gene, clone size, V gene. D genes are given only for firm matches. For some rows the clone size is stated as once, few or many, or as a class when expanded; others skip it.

CDR3: CASSPNSPGTGLEGYTF
DNA: TGTGCCAGCTCACCTAACAGTCCCGGGACAGGGTTGGAAGGCTACACCTTC
J: TRBJ1-2
D: TRBD1
size: once
V: TRBV18

CDR3: CASSFGLAGDRTQYF
DNA: TGTGCCAGCAGCTTCGGACTAGCGGGGGACCGGACCCAGTACTTC
J: TRBJ2-5
D: TRBD2
size: few
V: TRBV7-3

CDR3: CASRPAPRDSPLHF
DNA: TGTGCCAGTCGACCGGCCCCCAGGGATTCACCCCTCCACTTT
J: TRBJ1-6
D: -
size: -
V: TRBV19

CDR3: CASSQDTLGLAGGGELFF
DNA: TGTGCCAGCAGCCAAGATACTCTGGGACTAGCGGGGGGCGGGGAGCTGTTTTTT
J: TRBJ2-2
D: TRBD2
size: -
V: TRBV4-2

CDR3: CASSPDRVVNTEAFF
DNA: TGTGCCAGCTCACCAGACAGGGTAGTGAACACTGAAGCTTTCTTT
J: TRBJ1-1
D: TRBD1
size: -
V: TRBV18

CDR3: CASSVDARGITSGELFF
DNA: TGTGCCAGCAGCGTAGACGCGAGGGGGATTACGAGCGGGGAGCTGTTTTTT
J: TRBJ2-2
D: -
size: -
V: TRBV9

CDR3: CASSLARGGGAGTDTQYF
DNA: TGCGCCAGCAGCTTGGCCCGGGGCGGGGGGGCCGGTACAGATACGCAGTATTTT
J: TRBJ2-3
D: TRBD2
size: -
V: TRBV5-1

CDR3: CASSLAPGGDGYTF
DNA: TGTGCCAGCAGCTTGGCCCCAGGGGGCGATGGCTACACCTTC
J: TRBJ1-2
D: TRBD1
size: -
V: TRBV7-3

CDR3: CASSLAGMNTEAFF
DNA: TGTGCCAGCAGCTTAGCAGGGATGAACACTGAAGCTTTCTTT
J: TRBJ1-1
D: -
size: -
V: TRBV7-3

CDR3: CASSPTPTTDTQYF
DNA: TGTGCCAGCAGCCCTACCCCTACCACAGATACGCAGTATTTT
J: TRBJ2-3
D: -
size: -
V: TRBV9

CDR3: CASSFAVAASRGELFF
DNA: TGTGCCAGCAGCTTCGCGGTAGCGGCGTCTCGCGGGGAGCTGTTTTTT
J: TRBJ2-2
D: -
size: -
V: TRBV13

CDR3: CASSLYNEGYDEQFF
DNA: TGTGCCAGCAGTTTATACAACGAGGGTTATGATGAGCAGTTCTTC
J: TRBJ2-1
D: -
size: once
V: TRBV27

CDR3: CASRMTGGSCYGYTF
DNA: TGTGCCAGCAGAATGACAGGGGGGTCGTGCTATGGCTACACCTTC
J: TRBJ1-2
D: TRBD1
size: -
V: TRBV11-1

CDR3: CASRADWETQYF
DNA: TGTGCCAGTAGAGCGGACTGGGAGACCCAGTACTTC
J: TRBJ2-5
D: -
size: once
V: TRBV7-9